This is a list of T cell receptor beta chains from one sample in a study of blood T cell repertoires in COVID-19. Method: immunoSEQ multiplex PCR; TCRdb's copy keeps in-frame clones and lacks some. The data show 360,000 or so clones, with less than 90% seen just once and 3% held by the top ten. The sequenced sample was PBMCs or T cells enriched from blood (not recorded which). These receptors originate from a young woman who had recovered from COVID-19. CDR3s include the opening cysteine and the closing phenylalanine or tryptophan. The D gene is left open where the match is weak. The size field is filled for only some rows; it gives once, few, many or a size class.

TRBJ1-1 TRBV28 TRBD1 NA CASSSTGGPDTEAFF TGTGCCAGCAGTTCGACAGGGGGCCCTGACACTGAAGCTTTCTTT
TRBJ2-3 TRBV5-6 TRBD2 NA CASSPRAGATEDTQYF TGTGCCAGCAGCCCGAGGGCGGGAGCGACGGAAGATACGCAGTATTTT
TRBJ2-7 TRBV29-1 TRBD1 NA CSVRQGESPDEQYF TGCAGCGTTCGACAGGGAGAATCCCCCGACGAGCAGTACTTC
TRBJ1-3 TRBV5-5 TRBD1 once CASSSPTWTGGTGNTIYF TGTGCCAGCAGCTCCCCAACCTGGACAGGGGGCACTGGAAACACCATATATTTT
TRBJ1-6 TRBV6-5 NA NA CASRQPGLPNSPLHF TGTGCCAGCAGGCAACCGGGACTCCCCAATTCACCCCTCCACTTT
TRBJ2-7 TRBV5-6 NA NA CASSYMGRDQHEQYF TGTGCCAGCAGCTATATGGGCAGGGATCAGCACGAGCAGTACTTC
TRBJ1-3 TRBV30 TRBD1 NA CAWRGNRDRASGNTIYF TGTGCCTGGAGGGGAAACCGGGACAGAGCCTCTGGAAACACCATATATTTT
TRBJ1-5 TRBV7-9 TRBD1 once CASSPDRGPGQPQHF TGTGCCAGCAGCCCGGACAGGGGGCCCGGTCAGCCCCAGCATTTT
TRBJ2-3 TRBV7-3 TRBD2 NA CASSNSGGAIDTQYF TGTGCCAGCAGCAATAGCGGGGGGGCGATAGATACGCAGTATTTT
TRBJ2-7 TRBV19 TRBD2 NA CASSISSGVSYEQYF TGTGCCAGTAGTATTTCTAGCGGGGTCTCCTACGAGCAGTACTTC
TRBJ1-4 TRBV4-1 TRBD1 NA CASSLRQGPEKLFF TGCGCCAGCAGCCTGCGACAGGGGCCTGAAAAACTGTTTTTT
TRBJ1-1 TRBV3-1/TRBV3-2 NA NA CASSQALGGEAFF TGTGCCAGCAGCCAAGCCCTCGGGGGGGAAGCTTTCTTT
TRBJ2-2 TRBV5-1 TRBD2 NA CASSSGPAGGDTGELFF TGCGCCAGCAGCTCCGGTCCAGCGGGAGGCGACACCGGGGAGCTGTTTTTT
TRBJ2-3 TRBV2 TRBD2 once CASSLAGGPPDTQYF TGTGCCAGCAGTTTAGCGGGAGGGCCCCCAGATACGCAGTATTTT
TRBJ1-1 TRBV19 NA NA CASSPTLNTEAFF TGTGCCAGTAGCCCGACATTGAACACTGAAGCTTTCTTT
TRBJ1-1 TRBV19 NA few CASSTMDRGSTEAFF TGTGCCAGTAGTACGATGGACCGGGGGAGCACTGAAGCTTTCTTT
TRBJ1-6 TRBV5-1 TRBD1 NA CASSLETGTNSPLHF TGCGCCAGCAGCTTGGAGACAGGGACCAATTCACCCCTCCACTTT
TRBJ1-1 TRBV2 TRBD1 NA CASSPRTGVNTEAFF TGTGCCAGCAGCCCCCGGACAGGGGTGAACACTGAAGCTTTCTTT
TRBJ1-5 TRBV24-1 TRBD1 NA CATSGGQGAVNQPQHF TGTGCCACCAGTGGAGGACAGGGAGCGGTGAATCAGCCCCAGCATTTT
TRBJ1-1 TRBV4-1 NA NA CASSQDGGFEAFF TGCGCCAGCAGCCAAGATGGGGGGTTTGAAGCTTTCTTT
TRBJ2-2 TRBV7-9 NA NA CASSLRLGSGELFF TGTGCCAGCAGCTTAAGACTAGGTTCCGGGGAGCTGTTTTTT
TRBJ2-1 TRBV10-3 TRBD2 NA CAISEKRESSYNEQFF TGTGCCATCAGTGAAAAGCGGGAGAGCTCCTACAATGAGCAGTTCTTC
TRBJ2-7 TRBV7-2 NA NA CASSFWGDGGYEQYF TGTGCCAGCAGCTTTTGGGGGGACGGGGGCTACGAGCAGTACTTC
TRBJ2-3 TRBV19 NA NA CASRSGDTQYF TGTGCCAGTAGAAGCGGCGATACGCAGTATTTT
TRBJ2-7 TRBV13 NA once CASSLGDTTYEQYF TGTGCCAGCAGCTTAGGGGACACGACCTACGAGCAGTACTTC
TRBJ1-3 TRBV10-3 TRBD1 once CAISAGTGGLNTIYF TGTGCCATCAGTGCCGGGACAGGGGGACTAAACACCATATATTTT
TRBJ1-1 TRBV11-2 NA NA CASSLVGGGGTEAFF TGTGCCAGCAGCTTAGTTGGGGGGGGAGGCACTGAAGCTTTCTTT
TRBJ1-1 TRBV30 TRBD1 NA CAWRGTGEGNTEAFF TGTGCCTGGAGGGGGACAGGGGAGGGGAACACTGAAGCTTTCTTT
TRBJ2-5 TRBV28 NA NA CASSFPRGRQETQYF TGTGCCAGCAGCTTTCCCCGAGGGAGACAAGAGACCCAGTACTTC
TRBJ1-4 TRBV18 NA once CASSPEREPEKLFF TGTGCCAGCTCACCAGAAAGGGAGCCTGAAAAACTGTTTTTT
TRBJ1-1 TRBV5-1 NA once CASSLAAGVAEAFF TGCGCCAGCAGCTTGGCGGCAGGGGTGGCTGAAGCTTTCTTT